This paragraph covers one T cell receptor beta chain sequence. The antigen is unknown. The PCR made use of 60 Vbeta and 13 Jbeta primers. The repertoire was sequenced with immunoSEQ multiplex PCR; TCRdb's copy has only in-frame clones and lacks some. The sample carries some 160,000 clones, approximately 86% recorded once. The sample is drawn from a study of cytomegalovirus exposure and HLA in healthy donors. The study's findings and limits: Cytomegalovirus-associated TCR beta chains were listed, numbering some 180.

The CDR3 extends over 15 amino acids. The V and J ends lost 5 bases and 6 bases, in that order; junction bases with no gene match: 7. Per the germline V gene, CDR1 is MNHNY and CDR2 is SVGAGI (reference sequence). The TCR comes from a woman aged 18-35 years in good health and CMV-seronegative. Sequencing used PBMCs. The chain recombines TRBV6-6 with TRBJ2-2; 9 bases map to TRBD2. DNA of the CDR3: TGTGCCAGCAGTCAAGGGACTAGCCAGCCCGGGGAGCTGTTTTTT. This sequence encodes CASSQGTSQPGELFF.